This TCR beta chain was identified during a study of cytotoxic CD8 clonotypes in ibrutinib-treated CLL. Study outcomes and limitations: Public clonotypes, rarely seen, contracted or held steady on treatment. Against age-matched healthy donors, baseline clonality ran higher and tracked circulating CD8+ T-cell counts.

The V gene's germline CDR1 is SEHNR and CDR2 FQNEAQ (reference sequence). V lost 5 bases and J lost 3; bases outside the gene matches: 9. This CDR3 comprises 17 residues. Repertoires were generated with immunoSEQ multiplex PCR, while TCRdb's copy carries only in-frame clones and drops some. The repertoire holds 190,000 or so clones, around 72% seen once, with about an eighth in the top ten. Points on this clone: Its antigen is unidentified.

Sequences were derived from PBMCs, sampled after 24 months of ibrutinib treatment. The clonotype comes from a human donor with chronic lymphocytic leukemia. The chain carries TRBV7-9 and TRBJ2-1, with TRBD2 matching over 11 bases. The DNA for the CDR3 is TGTGCCAGCAGCGCGGGGACTAGCGGACGACTCTACAATGAGCAGTTCTTC. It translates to CASSAGTSGRLYNEQFF.